The 8 T cell receptor beta chains below all came from one sample that was sequenced in a study of Graves' ophthalmopathy and Graves' hyperthyroidism (dated by TCRdb to the late 2010s). Sequencing used an Illumina HiSeq 2000. For repertoire sequencing, the TCR beta CDR3 regions were amplified from RNA transcripts. HTBI primers and the Qiagen OneStep RT-PCR kit were used in a first-round RT-PCR, which was followed by a second-round multiplex PCR, size selection and purification. The public reads were quality trimmed at Q25 with fastp and then assembled into clones with MiXCR by TCRdb, keeping productive beta chains. Rows with a matching CDR3 protein are joined into one entry that keeps the most common DNA and genes. This sample lists roughly 410,000 distinct CDR3 sequences; roughly 15% were detected once. Jointly, the top ten make up 5.5% to 8% of the sample. Sequencing was performed on peripheral blood. All receptors come from a woman under 30 with stable Graves' hyperthyroidism. Donor details come from another sample of the same person, matched by shared clones.

Relative to its sample, this clonotype is medium-sized (0.01 to 0.1%). The rearrangement links TRBV12-3 or TRBV12-4 to TRBJ2-5, with TRBD1 identical over 8 bases. The junction had 4 bases not matched to a gene; V was cut back by 5 bases and J by 2 bases. This CDR3 is built from 14 residues. The CDR3 DNA follows: TGTGCCAGCAGTCTCCGGGACAGGCAAGAGACCCAGTACTTC. Translating gives CASSLRDRQETQYF.

This clonotype is a singleton in its sample. The V call is TRBV10-3, the J call TRBJ1-1, with 12 bases aligning to TRBD1. J was trimmed by 6 bases and V by 6 bases; bases with no gene match: 8. Germline V gene sequence: CDR1 ENHRY, CDR2 SYGVKD. The CDR3 is 15 amino acids. DNA for the CDR3: TGTGCCATCAGGGGGGGACAGGGGGCCGTCGCTGAAGCTTTCTTT. This sequence encodes CAIRGGQGAVAEAFF.

The table lists this clonotype with many counts. The V and J genes are TRBV27 and TRBJ2-7; D not certain. The CDR3 is made up of 13 amino acids. Germline values: CDR1 MNHEY, CDR2 SMNVEV (reference sequence). The V gene lost 3 bases and the J gene lost 0 bases, with 6 bases spanning the gap. Here the CDR3 DNA reads TGTGCCAGCAGTTTCAGTGGCTCCTACGAGCAGTACTTC. Translation: CASSFSGSYEQYF.

V gene TRBV12-3 or TRBV12-4 combines with J gene TRBJ1-2; TRBD1 matches at 9 bases. The V and J ends lost 5 bases and 8 bases, in that order; junction bases with no gene match: 15. The CDR3 totals 16 residues. CDR3 in DNA: TGTGCCAGCAGTCCACGCGGGCGGACAGGGGTAAGGGGCTACACCTTC. Its translation is CASSPRGRTGVRGYTF.

V gene TRBV6-1 combines with J gene TRBJ1-2; D is perhaps TRBD1 (6 bases). The CDR3 spans 16 residues. CDR1 MNHNS and CDR2 SASEGT come from the germline V gene. The V end lost 0 bases, the J end lost 4 bases, and 15 bases lay between the germline ends. CDR3 sequence (DNA): TGTGCCAGCAGTGAAGCCTACAGGGTTGGTTCCTATGGCTACACCTTC. Encoded protein: CASSEAYRVGSYGYTF.

Many counts were recorded for this clonotype. This chain connects TRBV11-3 to TRBJ2-7, with 9 bases identical to TRBD1. Per the germline V gene, CDR1 is SGHNT and CDR2 is YENEEA. The CDR3 extends over 16 amino acids. V shed 0 bases and J 2 bases; nucleotides not matched to a gene: 5. The CDR3 is CASSLERTGATYEQYF. The CDR3 DNA is TGTGCCAGCAGCTTAGAGAGGACAGGGGCGACCTACGAGCAGTACTTC.

This clonotype showed up many times. The V call is TRBV27, the J call TRBJ1-2, with D maybe TRBD1 (5 bases). The CDR3 loop spans 14 amino acids. In germline, CDR1 is MNHEY, CDR2 SMNVEV (reference sequence). V lost 8 bases to trimming and J lost 8 bases, with 21 bases between them. DNA for the CDR3: TGTGCCAGCTGGACCCAACCGGGACGGCAAGGCTACACCTTC. Translation gives CASWTQPGRQGYTF.

This clonotype was detected many times. The chain combines TRBV12-3 or TRBV12-4 with TRBJ1-2, with TRBD1 matching 9 bases. V gave up 4 bases and J gave up 5 bases; unmatched junction bases: 5. The CDR3 contains 14 residues. The CDR3 nucleotides read TGTGCCAGCAGTTCGGACAGGGGAATATATGGCTACACCTTC. As protein: CASSSDRGIYGYTF.